The rows below give T cell receptor beta chains drawn from one sample of a study of control samples from healthy donors and cancer patients. Data came from immunoSEQ multiplex PCR; TCRdb stores just in-frame clones and leaves some out. The top ten clones hold roughly 3% of a sample with around 70,000 clones, about 95% of them seen once. The sequenced material came from blood. Source of these receptors: a woman aged 25 to 45 in good health. Both conserved end residues are part of each CDR3. The D gene is left open where the match is weak. Clone sizes are given selectively: once, few, many, or a class where the clone is expanded.

d_gene: NA
abundance: NA
j_gene: TRBJ2-1
v_gene: TRBV2
CDR3nt: TGTGCCAGCCTGTTTAGCAGGGTCTACAATGAGCAGTTCTTC
CDR3aa: CASLFSRVYNEQFF

d_gene: NA
abundance: NA
j_gene: TRBJ1-5
v_gene: TRBV3-1/TRBV3-2
CDR3nt: TGTGCCAGCAGCCATCTCGATCAGCCCCAGCATTTT
CDR3aa: CASSHLDQPQHF

d_gene: TRBD2
abundance: NA
j_gene: TRBJ2-3
v_gene: TRBV9
CDR3nt: TGTGCCAGCAGCACGGGACTAGCGGGGGGGCTTACAGATACGCAGTATTTT
CDR3aa: CASSTGLAGGLTDTQYF

d_gene: NA
abundance: NA
j_gene: TRBJ1-1
v_gene: TRBV6-5
CDR3nt: TGTGCCAGCAGTTACATGGCGGGCAGAACGAACACTGAAGCTTTCTTT
CDR3aa: CASSYMAGRTNTEAFF

d_gene: NA
abundance: NA
j_gene: TRBJ2-6
v_gene: TRBV6-5
CDR3nt: TGTGCCTCCCGTCTCTCTGGGGCCAACGTCCTGACTTTC
CDR3aa: CASRLSGANVLTF

d_gene: TRBD1
abundance: NA
j_gene: TRBJ1-6
v_gene: TRBV4-1
CDR3nt: TGCGCCAGCAGCCAAGATCAATTCAGGGGGCTAATTGGTTCACCCCTCCACTTT
CDR3aa: CASSQDQFRGLIGSPLHF

d_gene: NA
abundance: NA
j_gene: TRBJ1-5
v_gene: TRBV10-1
CDR3nt: TGCGCCAGCAGTTCGGGGGGGGGCTATAGCAATCAGCCCCAGCATTTT
CDR3aa: CASSSGGGYSNQPQHF

d_gene: NA
abundance: NA
j_gene: TRBJ1-6
v_gene: TRBV6-5
CDR3nt: TGTGCCAGCTGGGATAGGCATAATTCACCCCTCCACTTT
CDR3aa: CASWDRHNSPLHF

d_gene: TRBD2
abundance: NA
j_gene: TRBJ2-2
v_gene: TRBV9
CDR3nt: TGTGCCAGCAGCGTAGAGTATCGGGAGGGGCCGACCACCGGGGAGCTGTTTTTT
CDR3aa: CASSVEYREGPTTGELFF

d_gene: NA
abundance: NA
j_gene: TRBJ1-5
v_gene: TRBV12-2
CDR3nt: TGTGCAAGTCGCTTTGGGCCCTCTGTCGGACAGGGGGGACAGCCCCAGCATTTT
CDR3aa: CASRFGPSVGQGGQPQHF

d_gene: NA
abundance: NA
j_gene: TRBJ2-1
v_gene: TRBV19
CDR3nt: TGTGCCAGTAGATGGGGAGGCGGGGCGAATGAGCAGTTCTTC
CDR3aa: CASRWGGGANEQFF

d_gene: NA
abundance: once
j_gene: TRBJ1-3
v_gene: TRBV5-6
CDR3nt: TGTGCCAGCAGCCACGGGGGCCCCGGGGTCACCATATATTTT
CDR3aa: CASSHGGPGVTIYF

d_gene: NA
abundance: NA
j_gene: TRBJ1-3
v_gene: TRBV19
CDR3nt: TGTGCCAGTAGTATGGGCCGGACAGCAGGAAACACCATATATTTT
CDR3aa: CASSMGRTAGNTIYF

d_gene: NA
abundance: NA
j_gene: TRBJ1-2
v_gene: TRBV6-5
CDR3nt: TGTGCCAGCAGCCGCAATGGAGGGTCTGGCTATGGCTACACCTTC
CDR3aa: CASSRNGGSGYGYTF

d_gene: NA
abundance: NA
j_gene: TRBJ2-2
v_gene: TRBV7-9
CDR3nt: TGTGCCAGCAGCCACTTTCGGGAACGCCGGGGCACCGGGGAGCTGTTTTTT
CDR3aa: CASSHFRERRGTGELFF

d_gene: NA
abundance: NA
j_gene: TRBJ2-1
v_gene: TRBV15
CDR3nt: TGTGCCACCAGCAGAGTGCACAATGAGCAGTTCTTC
CDR3aa: CATSRVHNEQFF

d_gene: TRBD1
abundance: once
j_gene: TRBJ1-1
v_gene: TRBV2
CDR3nt: TGTGCCAGCAGCGCCGACAGGGGAGGTGGCACTGAAGCTTTCTTT
CDR3aa: CASSADRGGGTEAFF

d_gene: TRBD1
abundance: NA
j_gene: TRBJ1-1
v_gene: TRBV18
CDR3nt: TGTGCCAGCTCAACGGACAGGCCCCCCGCTGAAGCTTTCTTT
CDR3aa: CASSTDRPPAEAFF

d_gene: NA
abundance: many
j_gene: TRBJ2-7
v_gene: TRBV5-1
CDR3nt: TGCGCCAGCAGCTTGACTAGCTTCTACGAGCAGTACTTC
CDR3aa: CASSLTSFYEQYF

d_gene: NA
abundance: NA
j_gene: TRBJ1-1
v_gene: TRBV15
CDR3nt: TGTGCCACCAGACGACCAAACACGAACACTGAAGCTTTCTTT
CDR3aa: CATRRPNTNTEAFF

d_gene: NA
abundance: NA
j_gene: TRBJ2-1
v_gene: TRBV20-1
CDR3nt: TGCAGTGCTAGTATCTGGATGACGAACAATGAGCAGTTCTTC
CDR3aa: CSASIWMTNNEQFF

d_gene: NA
abundance: NA
j_gene: TRBJ1-5
v_gene: TRBV30
CDR3nt: TGTGCCTGGAGTTTTAGTGCCGATCAGCCCCAGCATTTT
CDR3aa: CAWSFSADQPQHF

d_gene: TRBD1
abundance: NA
j_gene: TRBJ1-2
v_gene: TRBV9
CDR3nt: TGTGCCAGCAGCGGACCGGGACAGGGGAACTATGGCTACACCTTC
CDR3aa: CASSGPGQGNYGYTF

d_gene: TRBD2
abundance: NA
j_gene: TRBJ2-5
v_gene: TRBV6-4
CDR3nt: TGTGCCAGCAGTGAGGTAGCGGGGGAGGCAAAGACCCAGTACTTC
CDR3aa: CASSEVAGEAKTQYF

d_gene: TRBD2
abundance: NA
j_gene: TRBJ2-1
v_gene: TRBV5-1
CDR3nt: TGCGCCAGCAGCTATAGCGGGGGGCTAGGGGTAGAGCAGTTCTTC
CDR3aa: CASSYSGGLGVEQFF

d_gene: NA
abundance: NA
j_gene: TRBJ1-1
v_gene: TRBV4-2
CDR3nt: TGTGCCAGCAGCCAAGATCTAGTGTCAGGGTCGAACACTGAAGCTTTCTTT
CDR3aa: CASSQDLVSGSNTEAFF

d_gene: NA
abundance: NA
j_gene: TRBJ2-7
v_gene: TRBV28
CDR3nt: TGTGCCAGCACAAGAGAGGGGGACTCCTACGAGCAGTACTTC
CDR3aa: CASTREGDSYEQYF

d_gene: NA
abundance: NA
j_gene: TRBJ2-1
v_gene: TRBV6-2/TRBV6-3
CDR3nt: TGTGCCAGCAGTTACGGGAATGTTAAATCTGATGAGCAGTTCTTC
CDR3aa: CASSYGNVKSDEQFF

d_gene: TRBD2
abundance: medium-sized
j_gene: TRBJ2-1
v_gene: TRBV7-9
CDR3nt: TGTGCCAGCAGTTCGCGCGGGGGGGCCTACAATGAGCAGTTCTTC
CDR3aa: CASSSRGGAYNEQFF

d_gene: NA
abundance: NA
j_gene: TRBJ2-5
v_gene: TRBV7-2
CDR3nt: TGTGCCAGCAGCTTAGACAGGGCCAAAGAGACCCAGTACTTC
CDR3aa: CASSLDRAKETQYF

d_gene: NA
abundance: NA
j_gene: TRBJ1-3
v_gene: TRBV7-2
CDR3nt: TGTGCCAGCAGCTTAGTCTTGACAGCTGGAAACACCATATATTTT
CDR3aa: CASSLVLTAGNTIYF

d_gene: TRBD1
abundance: NA
j_gene: TRBJ1-2
v_gene: TRBV6-1
CDR3nt: TGTGCCAGCAGTGAAGTGACAGGGGGCTATGGCTACACCTTC
CDR3aa: CASSEVTGGYGYTF

d_gene: NA
abundance: NA
j_gene: TRBJ1-1
v_gene: TRBV2
CDR3nt: TGTGCCAGCACGGGTCGAAACACTGAAGCTTTCTTT
CDR3aa: CASTGRNTEAFF

d_gene: NA
abundance: NA
j_gene: TRBJ2-3
v_gene: TRBV3-1/TRBV3-2
CDR3nt: TGTGCCAGCAGCCCGACTCGGGACAACACAGATACGCAGTATTTT
CDR3aa: CASSPTRDNTDTQYF

d_gene: NA
abundance: NA
j_gene: TRBJ1-1
v_gene: TRBV12-3/TRBV12-4
CDR3nt: TGTGCCAGCAGCCCAAGGTGGGACACTGAAGCTTTCTTT
CDR3aa: CASSPRWDTEAFF

d_gene: NA
abundance: NA
j_gene: TRBJ1-1
v_gene: TRBV25-1
CDR3nt: TGTGCCAGCAAGTGGGAGCTGAACACTGAAGCTTTCTTT
CDR3aa: CASKWELNTEAFF

d_gene: NA
abundance: NA
j_gene: TRBJ1-1
v_gene: TRBV7-9
CDR3nt: TGTGCCAGCAGCCTGGCAGGTCTCACCTCTGAAGCTTTCTTT
CDR3aa: CASSLAGLTSEAFF

d_gene: NA
abundance: NA
j_gene: TRBJ1-3
v_gene: TRBV6-2/TRBV6-3
CDR3nt: TGTGCCAGCAGTTACTCGAATGGGGTTGGAAACACCATATATTTT
CDR3aa: CASSYSNGVGNTIYF

d_gene: TRBD1
abundance: NA
j_gene: TRBJ1-2
v_gene: TRBV5-1
CDR3nt: TGCGCCAGCAGCTTGGTCCCGGACAGGGGAGGGGGTATGGATGGCTACACCTTC
CDR3aa: CASSLVPDRGGGMDGYTF

d_gene: NA
abundance: NA
j_gene: TRBJ1-1
v_gene: TRBV21-1
CDR3nt: TGTGCCAGCAGCAAAGGGACGGGGACCTCGAACACTGAAGCTTTCTTT
CDR3aa: CASSKGTGTSNTEAFF

d_gene: TRBD2
abundance: NA
j_gene: TRBJ2-3
v_gene: TRBV6-5
CDR3nt: TGTGCCAGCAGTTACGAACTAGCGGGGACAGATACGCAGTATTTT
CDR3aa: CASSYELAGTDTQYF

d_gene: NA
abundance: NA
j_gene: TRBJ1-5
v_gene: TRBV29-1
CDR3nt: TGCAGCGTTGATCCATCAAATCAGCCCCAGCATTTT
CDR3aa: CSVDPSNQPQHF

d_gene: TRBD2
abundance: few
j_gene: TRBJ2-3
v_gene: TRBV29-1
CDR3nt: TGCAGCGTCGTGCTAGCGGGGGTTACCACAGATACGCAGTATTTT
CDR3aa: CSVVLAGVTTDTQYF